The 11 T cell receptor beta chains below were found in one sample sequenced in a study of CD8 T cells in ankylosing spondylitis. MiXCR, applied by TCRdb to the 5' RACE reads, yields one record per CDR3 protein. This sample has around 330,000 distinct CDR3 sequences, with under 14% found just once. The sequenced material came from blood, either unsorted or a sorted T cell fraction (not recorded which). These receptors came from a female donor with ankylosing spondylitis or in good health (not recorded which).

This clonotype came up a few times. The rearrangement joins TRBV20-1 to TRBJ1-1, with D possibly being TRBD1 (6 bases). This CDR3 region has 13 residues. From germline, CDR1 is DFQATT and CDR2 SNEGSKA (reference sequence). V lost 3 bases, J lost 4 bases, and 12 bases lay in between. The CDR3 DNA reads as TGCAGTGCTAGTCAGGGGTCGGGCACTGAAGCTTTCTTT. This gives the protein CSASQGSGTEAFF.

Only a few counts were recorded for this clonotype. This chain joins TRBV5-5 and TRBJ2-5, with TRBD2 identical over 8 bases. This CDR3 comprises 14 residues. The germline V gene encodes CDR1 SGHKS and CDR2 YYEKEE (reference sequence). J gave up 5 bases and V 4 bases, and 7 bases lay outside the gene matches. The CDR3 is CASSPTRLAETQYF. Here the CDR3 DNA reads TGTGCCAGCAGCCCGACCCGACTAGCGGAGACCCAGTACTTC.

This clonotype was counted many times. This chain uses TRBV20-1 with TRBJ2-3, with D uncertain. With 5 bases removed from V and 1 base from J, the gap between germline ends came to 7 bases. From germline, CDR1 is DFQATT and CDR2 SNEGSKA (reference sequence). The CDR3 loop spans 12 amino acids. The CDR3 reads CSALPGTDTQYF. Written as DNA, the CDR3 is TGCAGTGCTTTACCAGGCACAGATACGCAGTATTTT.

This clonotype has just a few counts. This sequence joins TRBV7-9 and TRBJ1-1; D is possibly TRBD1 (5 bases). The CDR3 is made up of 15 amino acids. Looked up from germline, CDR1 is SEHNR and CDR2 is FQNEAQ (reference sequence). Trimming stripped 5 bases from V and 0 bases from J, with 13 bases between. CDR3 protein: CASSLGDVMNTEAFF. CDR3 DNA sequence: TGTGCCAGCAGCCTCGGGGACGTCATGAACACTGAAGCTTTCTTT.

The chain couples TRBV6-2 or TRBV6-3 to TRBJ2-3; TRBD2 matches 9 bases. The length of the CDR3 is 16 residues. The junction had 10 bases not matched to a gene; V was cut back by 6 bases and J by 3 bases. The germline V gene has CDR1 MNHEY and CDR2 SVGEGT. The CDR3 DNA is TGTGCCAGCAGCGCGGGCGGGAGGGCCGCAACAGATACGCAGTATTTT. Amino acids: CASSAGGRAATDTQYF.

This clonotype was observed at least ten times. The V gene is TRBV28, the J gene TRBJ1-2; tentatively, D is TRBD1 (5 bases). CDR1 MDHEN and CDR2 SYDVKM come from the germline V gene. The CDR3 length is 14 residues. Trimming shortened V by 3 bases and J by 4 bases, and 12 bases separated the two germline ends. The CDR3 sequence: CASSFIRGGYGYTF. The CDR3 DNA is TGTGCCAGCAGTTTCATCCGGGGGGGCTATGGCTACACCTTC.

This clonotype appeared once. This chain uses TRBV5-1 with TRBJ2-7, with D tentatively TRBD1 or TRBD2 (5 bases each). The length of the CDR3 is 15 residues. V lost 3 bases, J lost 0 bases, and 13 bases lay in between. CDR1 and CDR2 (germline): SGHRS, YFSETQ. Here the CDR3 DNA reads TGCGCCAGCAGCTGGGGTGGGGGTAACTCCTACGAGCAGTACTTC. This gives the protein CASSWGGGNSYEQYF.

A note on this clonotype: A much larger clonotype is one base distant, so this may be a read error. This chain links TRBV27 with TRBJ2-7, with 8 bases lining up with TRBD2. Germline assignment: CDR1 MNHEY and CDR2 SMNVEV (reference sequence). This CDR3 is built from 14 residues. The DNA of the CDR3 is TGTGCCAGCAGGGGGCTAGCGGGCTCCTACGAGCACTACTTC. Translated: CASRGLAGSYEHYF.

This clonotype has ten or more counts. The genes are TRBV28 and TRBJ2-5; TRBD1 matches at 10 bases. The V gene end was trimmed by 3 bases and the J gene end by 3 bases; junction bases not matched to a gene: 4. The germline CDR1 and CDR2 sequences are MDHEN and SYDVKM. The CDR3 is 15 residues long. The CDR3 DNA reads as TGTGCCAGCAGTTTGCCCGGGACAGGGGAAGAGACCCAGTACTTC. Its translation is CASSLPGTGEETQYF.

Many counts were recorded for this clonotype. This rearrangement joins TRBV5-8 to TRBJ2-7; the match to TRBD1 covers 8 bases. Germline loops: CDR1 SGHTS, CDR2 YDEGEE. The CDR3 covers 15 residues. V was clipped by 0 bases and J by 3 bases; unmatched bases: 5. CDR3 sequence reads: CASSLASGTGYEQYF. CDR3 DNA: TGTGCCAGCAGCTTGGCGTCCGGGACAGGCTACGAGCAGTACTTC.

This chain connects TRBV20-1 to TRBJ1-5; no reliable D call. This CDR3 contains 14 residues. From germline, CDR1 is DFQATT and CDR2 SNEGSKA (reference sequence). With 2 bases removed from V and 1 base from J, the gap between germline ends came to 9 bases. The CDR3 region has the DNA TGCAGTGCTAGATTGCCAGCGAGCAATCAGCCCCAGCATTTT. Residues: CSARLPASNQPQHF.